This TCR beta chain was identified during a study of cytotoxic CD8 clonotypes in ibrutinib-treated CLL. The V gene lost 2 bases and the J gene lost 3 bases, with 9 bases spanning the gap. In germline, CDR1 is SGDLS, CDR2 YYNGEE. The CDR3 has 14 amino acids. Assay used: immunoSEQ multiplex PCR; TCRdb lists only in-frame clones, some missing. This table has around 40,000 clones, over 55% appearing once. This TCR came from a human donor with chronic lymphocytic leukemia. The source was PBMCs, collected at disease progression, from a patient treated with ibrutinib. This sequence joins TRBV9 and TRBJ2-1; tentatively, D is TRBD1 (5 bases). CDR3 nucleotide sequence: TGTGCCAGCAGCGTTGGGGCTCTCTACAATGAGCAGTTCTTC. Protein sequence: CASSVGALYNEQFF.